The clone carrying this T cell receptor (beta chain) has only a few counts. Its specificity is unknown. Germline CDR1 and CDR2: MNHEY and SMNVEV (reference sequence). The CDR3 runs 15 residues. V lost 5 bases and J 0 bases, leaving 11 bases between the germline ends. Whereas donors were nominally healthy upon sampling, unrecorded immune exposures were probable. This sample is part of a study of cytomegalovirus exposure and HLA in healthy donors. Study findings and constraints: In a later analysis, TCR beta V- and J-gene trimming showed a link to a missense DCLRE1C variant. Listed as cytomegalovirus-associated were about 160 TCR beta chains. Later, an analysis showed that TCR beta chains associated with HLA were more clonally expanded than others that were equally common.

Amplification used 60 Vbeta primers and 13 Jbeta primers. Only in-frame clones appear in the TCRdb table, and some are missing; sequencing was by immunoSEQ multiplex PCR. The sample consists of some 98,000 clones, 75% to 85% of them appearing once. The sample taken for sequencing was PBMCs. The receptor was isolated from a man between 18 and 29 years old in good health and CMV-seropositive. This chain joins TRBV27 and TRBJ2-1; D remains unclear. The CDR3 spells CASSEKHHSYNEQFF. CDR3 nucleotide sequence: TGTGCCAGCAGTGAAAAACACCACTCCTACAATGAGCAGTTCTTC.